These 18 T cell receptor beta chains were all obtained from the same sample, sequenced in a study of radiotherapy plus CTLA-4 blockade in lung cancer. Here immunoSEQ multiplex PCR was the method, and the copy in TCRdb shows in-frame clones only, minus some. This sample has 40,000 to 50,000 clones, with about 77% found just once. This sample comprised peripheral blood, obtained from a patient treated with radiotherapy plus ipilimumab. Source of these receptors: a human donor with non-small cell lung cancer who had stable disease on radiotherapy plus ipilimumab.

The rearrangement joins TRBV30 to TRBJ1-2; 7 positions agree with TRBD1. The junction had 7 bases not matched to a gene; V was cut back by 4 bases and J by 2 bases. The CDR3 has 14 residues. CDR1 is GTSNPN, CDR2 SVGIG, per germline (reference sequence). The CDR3 region has the DNA TGTGCCTGGAAACGGACAGGACGAAACTATGGCTACACCTTC. Its protein is CAWKRTGRNYGYTF.

This chain links TRBV10-3 with TRBJ2-1; TRBD2 agrees at 8 bases. V trimming: 3 bases; J trimming: 6 bases; junction bases outside the gene matches: 7. CDR3 length: 15 amino acids. In germline, CDR1 is ENHRY, CDR2 SYGVKD. The CDR3 reads CAISEEPGTSNEQFF. The CDR3 DNA reads TGTGCCATCAGTGAAGAGCCCGGGACTAGCAATGAGCAGTTCTTC.

The V gene is TRBV7-9, the J gene TRBJ1-6; 8 bases map to TRBD1. The trim removed 5 bases at V and 0 bases at J, leaving 6 bases unmatched. The CDR3 contains 17 residues. Germline V gene data show CDR1 as SEHNR and CDR2 as FQNEAQ (reference sequence). The CDR3 sequence: CASSPRTGSSYNSPLHF. The CDR3 DNA follows: TGTGCCAGCAGCCCAAGGACAGGGAGCTCCTATAATTCACCCCTCCACTTT.

The chain joins TRBV5-6 to TRBJ2-3; 8 nucleotides line up with TRBD1. The junction had 10 bases not matched to a gene; V was cut back by 5 bases and J by 5 bases. CDR3 size: 15 residues. The germline CDR1 and CDR2 sequences are SGHDT and YYEEEE. The CDR3 DNA sequence: TGTGCCAGCAGGGGTACAGGGGGTAAATTAGATACGCAGTATTTT. Its translation: CASRGTGGKLDTQYF.

The CDR3 reads CASSPRDRQTDTQYF. DNA of the CDR3: TGTGCCAGCAGTCCTCGGGACAGGCAGACAGATACGCAGTATTTT. The rearrangement joins TRBV27 to TRBJ2-3; 8 positions agree with TRBD1. Per the germline V gene, CDR1 is MNHEY and CDR2 is SMNVEV (reference sequence). This CDR3 is 15 amino acids long. V lost 5 bases to trimming and J lost 3 bases; unmatched junction nucleotides: 7.

V gene TRBV27 combines with J gene TRBJ2-7; TRBD1 matches at 8 bases. The CDR3 has 15 amino acids. Germline V gene sequence: CDR1 MNHEY, CDR2 SMNVEV (reference sequence). V trimming: 6 bases; J trimming: 3 bases; junction bases outside the gene matches: 10. The CDR3 loop is CASSHQQGVGYEQYF. The DNA for the CDR3 is TGTGCCAGCAGCCATCAACAGGGGGTGGGCTACGAGCAGTACTTC.

This clone was found a few times. The J gene is TRBJ2-5, the V gene TRBV9; 7 bases are shared with TRBD2. Germline values: CDR1 SGDLS, CDR2 YYNGEE. V dropped 2 bases and J dropped 0; count of bases not matched to a gene: 4. CDR3 length equals 15 residues. The CDR3 loop is CASSVGRAYQETQYF. Here the CDR3 DNA reads TGTGCCAGCAGCGTGGGGAGGGCGTACCAAGAGACCCAGTACTTC. Variable domain in full (rest from reference TRBV9 and TRBJ2-5): DSGVTQTPKHLITATGQRVTLRCSPRSGDLSVYWYQQSLDQGLQFLIQYYNGEERAKGNILERFSAQQFPDLHSELNLSSLELGDSALYFCASSVGRAYQETQYFGPGTRLLVL.

The chain carries TRBV4-3 and TRBJ2-3; 11 nucleotides line up with TRBD2. Germline V gene lookup returns CDR1 LGHNA and CDR2 YSLEER. This CDR3 is 17 amino acids long. J was trimmed by 4 bases and V by 1 base; bases with no gene match: 7. The CDR3 here is CASSQGLAGGQADTQYF. The CDR3, as DNA: TGCGCCAGCAGCCAAGGGCTAGCGGGGGGCCAGGCAGATACGCAGTATTTT.

This clone has a handful of counts. The chain couples TRBV7-2 to TRBJ1-2; TRBD1 is a possible D gene (5 bases). The CDR3 sequence is 16 residues long. CDR1 and CDR2 from the germline V gene are SGHTA and FQGNSA. V dropped 1 base and J dropped 2 bases, with 14 bases sitting between them. The CDR3 region has the DNA TGTGCCAGCAGCTTAGGAGGGCGGGGACCCAACTATGGCTACACCTTC. Translated: CASSLGGRGPNYGYTF.

This clone was detected only a few times. The rearrangement links TRBV29-1 to TRBJ1-2; D uncertain. Germline CDR1 reads SQVTM; CDR2 reads ANQGSEA. Trimming shortened V by 8 bases and J by 8 bases, and 6 bases separated the two germline ends. CDR3 length: 8 amino acids. This CDR3 is CSFGGYTF. The CDR3 nucleotides are TGCAGCTTCGGGGGCTACACCTTC.

The chain recombines TRBV7-9 with TRBJ2-7; 8 nucleotides match TRBD1. Germline CDR1 reads SEHNR; CDR2 reads FQNEAQ (reference sequence). V shed 6 bases and J 7 bases; nucleotides not matched to a gene: 17. The CDR3 totals 16 residues. The CDR3 here is CASSLTTGTGVLEQYF. The CDR3 DNA follows: TGTGCCAGCAGTTTAACAACCGGGACAGGAGTCTTGGAGCAGTACTTC.

The chain combines TRBV19 with TRBJ2-5; 8 bases fit TRBD2. The end of the DNA fits TRBJ2-7 better, so the J call may be wrong. The CDR3 is 15 amino acids. The germline gives CDR1 LNHDA, CDR2 SQIVND (reference sequence). CDR3 region: CASSIVPAGGYEQYF. Written as DNA, the CDR3 is TGTGCCAGTAGTATAGTACCCGCGGGAGGCTACGAGCAGTACTTC.

The chain employs TRBV6-6 and TRBJ2-1; 7 bases are a match to TRBD2. V was clipped by 6 bases and J by 10 bases; unmatched bases: 6. CDR3 length: 12 amino acids. Germline V CDR1 and CDR2: MNHNY, SVGAGI (reference sequence). For the CDR3, the DNA is TGTGCCAGCAGGAGGACTAGTGACGAGCAGTTCTTC. Residues: CASRRTSDEQFF.

This clone was seen a single time. The chain carries TRBV5-1 and TRBJ1-1, with 8 positions matching TRBD1. The junction had 5 bases not matched to a gene; V was cut back by 0 bases and J by 4 bases. Germline CDR1 and CDR2: SGHRS and YFSETQ. The CDR3 length is 15 residues. This CDR3 is CASSLAGGVSTEAFF. In DNA form, the CDR3 reads TGCGCCAGCAGCTTGGCAGGGGGCGTCAGCACTGAAGCTTTCTTT.

The rearrangement joins TRBV30 to TRBJ1-1; possible D gene TRBD1, 6 bases. From germline, CDR1 is GTSNPN and CDR2 SVGIG (reference sequence). The CDR3 runs to 13 residues. The V and J ends lost 0 bases and 11 bases respectively, with 16 bases between them. This CDR3 reads CAWSVSGGASAFF. For the CDR3, the DNA is TGTGCCTGGAGTGTATCCGGGGGGGCGTCGGCTTTCTTT. The full variable domain, rest sourced from reference TRBV30 and TRBJ1-1, is SQTIHQWPATLVQPVGSPLSLECTVEGTSNPNLYWYRQAAGRGLQLLFYSVGIGQISSEVPQNLSASRPQDRQFILSSKKLLLSDSGFYLCAWSVSGGASAFFGQGTRLTVV.

The V and J genes are TRBV5-5 and TRBJ1-4, with unresolved D. V lost 3 bases, J lost 5 bases, and 20 bases lay in between. Germline assignment: CDR1 SGHKS and CDR2 YYEKEE (reference sequence). The CDR3 sequence is 17 residues long. CDR3 region: CASSSLLSGGLNEKLFF. In DNA form, the CDR3 reads TGTGCCAGCAGCTCTCTCTTGTCGGGCGGACTAAATGAAAAACTGTTTTTT.

This sequence joins TRBV5-6 and TRBJ2-7; 8 positions match TRBD1. Germline V gives CDR1 SGHDT, CDR2 YYEEEE. This CDR3 region has 14 residues. J was trimmed by 6 bases and V by 2 bases; bases with no gene match: 7. This CDR3 reads CASSLGWTGSEQYF. The CDR3 bases are TGTGCCAGCAGCTTAGGATGGACAGGGAGCGAGCAGTACTTC.

The V gene is TRBV6-1, the J gene TRBJ1-1; TRBD1 is a possible D gene (6 bases). The CDR3 contains 13 residues. Germline V gives CDR1 MNHNS, CDR2 SASEGT. Trimming cost V 10 bases and J 3 bases, with 15 bases left between them. CDR3 sequence (DNA): TGTGCCACCGGGGGGGCAGGCTACACTGAAGCTTTCTTT. Its translation: CATGGAGYTEAFF.